This T cell receptor beta chain was retrieved from a study of T cells in Graves' hyperthyroidism and ophthalmopathy. Notes on the study in general: Among thyroid clonotypes expanded above 0.001, most also appeared in blood.

This CDR3 has 13 amino acids. V lost 5 bases to trimming and J lost 9 bases; unmatched junction nucleotides: 3. What was amplified from RNA transcripts were TCR beta CDR3 regions. With the HTBI primer set, the TCR CDR3 went through a first round of RT-PCR. TCRdb reanalysed the multiplex PCR reads using MiXCR and keeps one entry per CDR3 protein. The sample includes some 560,000 distinct CDR3 sequences, 14% of them seen just once. At least ten counts were recorded for this clonotype. The antigen remains unidentified. The origin of this receptor is a woman aged 40-49 years with Graves' hyperthyroidism. The rearrangement links TRBV12-3 or TRBV12-4 to TRBJ2-1; TRBD2 matches 11 bases. Sequencing was done on a sample of blood. This CDR3 is CASSVGTSGEQFF. CDR3 DNA sequence: TGTGCCAGCAGTGTTGGGACTAGCGGTGAGCAGTTCTTC.